This paragraph reports one TCR beta chain. This may stem from a read error, because a much larger clone lies one nucleotide away. Samples came from axillary lymph nodes draining the breast cancer. The CDR3 extends over 16 amino acids. V lost 2 bases and J lost 1, with 15 bases in between. Germline assignment: CDR1 PRHDT and CDR2 FYEKMQ (reference sequence). TCRdb fed the multiplex PCR reads into MiXCR, producing one record per CDR3 protein. The sample gives under 250,000 distinct CDR3 sequences, approximately 30% of which show up once; 1.2% to 1.5% is in the top ten. This entry belongs to a study of breast tumors, draining lymph nodes, adjacent tissues.

The sample comprised axillary lymph node tissue. The rearrangement joins TRBV13 to TRBJ2-7; D ambiguous. The source is a female donor with breast cancer. Some clones in this sample may be carry-over from other donors' samples. The CDR3 here is CASSLLSETPSYEQYF. DNA of the CDR3: TGTGCCAGCAGCTTACTGAGTGAGACGCCGTCCTACGAGCAGTACTTC.